The 14 T cell receptor beta chains presented below share a single source sample, sequenced in a study of cytomegalovirus exposure and HLA in healthy donors. PCR primers comprised 60 Vbeta and 13 Jbeta primers. Profiled with immunoSEQ multiplex PCR; TCRdb holds only in-frame clones, not every one. The data hold around 200,000 clones, with around 67% observed a single time. Sequenced input: PBMCs. The receptor source for this set is a woman between 25 and 40 years old in good health and CMV-seropositive.

This clone was counted between two and nine times. The chain recombines TRBV10-1 with TRBJ1-1; tentative D call: TRBD1 (6 bases). Trimming stripped 3 bases from V and 1 base from J, with 9 bases between. The CDR3 has 14 amino acids. Germline V lookup: CDR1 WNHNN, CDR2 SYGVQD (reference sequence). The CDR3 DNA follows: TGCGCCAGCAGTGATAACAGGGCGAACACTGAAGCTTTCTTT. It is translated as CASSDNRANTEAFF.

The CDR3 nucleotides read TGTGCCAGCAGTCGGACAGGGGTCGGTCAGCCCCAGCATTTT. This codes for CASSRTGVGQPQHF. This chain links TRBV7-9 with TRBJ1-5; TRBD1 aligns across 9 bases. This CDR3 is 14 amino acids long. With 6 bases clipped from V and 6 bases from J, the junction kept 6 bases outside the gene matches. CDR1 is SEHNR, CDR2 FQNEAQ, per germline (reference sequence).

V and J are TRBV28 and TRBJ2-5; 10 nucleotides match TRBD2. Germline lookup yields CDR1 MDHEN and CDR2 SYDVKM. The CDR3 runs to 17 residues. The junction had 12 bases not matched to a gene; V was cut back by 3 bases and J by 5 bases. This chain's CDR3 is CASSFPTLLAGEETQYF. CDR3 sequence (DNA): TGTGCCAGCAGTTTCCCCACCCTCCTAGCGGGAGAGGAGACCCAGTACTTC.

This clone was picked up one time. The chain links TRBV7-9 to TRBJ2-7, with 9 positions matching TRBD1. Trimming cost V 4 bases and J 5 bases; bases outside gene matches: 9. CDR1 is SEHNR and CDR2 is FQNEAQ in the germline V gene (reference sequence). The CDR3 loop spans 15 amino acids. The CDR3 is CASSSTGGAYNEQYF. The CDR3 DNA sequence: TGTGCCAGCAGCTCCACAGGGGGCGCGTACAACGAGCAGTACTTC.

This chain uses TRBV10-1 with TRBJ2-1, with 11 bases identical to TRBD2. The junction had 9 bases not matched to a gene; V was cut back by 6 bases and J by 8 bases. Looked up from germline, CDR1 is WNHNN and CDR2 is SYGVQD (reference sequence). The length of the CDR3 is 15 residues. CDR3 bases: TGCGCCAGCAGCTCCGGGACTAGCGGTATCTATGAGCAGTTCTTC. Encoded protein: CASSSGTSGIYEQFF.

The chain couples TRBV7-9 to TRBJ1-2; D unresolved. The CDR3 extends over 10 amino acids. The V and J ends lost 0 bases and 10 bases respectively, with 3 bases between them. Germline CDR1 reads SEHNR; CDR2 reads FQNEAQ (reference sequence). The CDR3 sequence is CASSLAAYTF. In nucleotides, the CDR3 is TGTGCCAGCAGCTTAGCAGCCTACACCTTC.

The genes are TRBV11-2 and TRBJ2-2; D perhaps matches TRBD1 (6 bases). CDR3 length equals 14 residues. The V gene lost 5 bases and the J gene lost 1 base, with 8 bases spanning the gap. CDR1 and CDR2 from the germline V gene are SGHAT and FQNNGV. This CDR3 reads CASSRRGNTGELFF. CDR3 nucleotides: TGTGCCAGCAGCCGCAGGGGGAACACCGGGGAGCTGTTTTTT.

The chain uses TRBV28 and TRBJ2-7; 10 bases map to TRBD2. CDR3 length equals 15 residues. Germline V gene lookup returns CDR1 MDHEN and CDR2 SYDVKM. The V and J ends lost 2 bases and 6 bases, in that order; junction bases with no gene match: 7. The DNA of the CDR3 is TGTGCCAGCAGTTTAATACTAGCGGGACCCTCCGAGCAGTACTTC. It encodes CASSLILAGPSEQYF.

This rearrangement joins TRBV14 to TRBJ2-3, with TRBD2 identical over 11 bases. This CDR3 has 14 amino acids. V shed 1 base, J shed 10 bases, and the junction held 4 bases outside the gene matches. Germline V CDR1 and CDR2: SGHDN, FVKESK. The CDR3 loop reads CASSQGSSGRSQYF. The CDR3 DNA reads TGTGCCAGCAGCCAAGGTTCTAGCGGGAGGTCGCAGTATTTT.

This clone was found a few times. The V call is TRBV6-1, the J call TRBJ1-2; 9 nucleotides agree with TRBD1. This CDR3 has 14 residues. Germline loops: CDR1 MNHNS, CDR2 SASEGT. The V gene end was trimmed by 0 bases and the J gene end by 8 bases; junction bases not matched to a gene: 4. The CDR3 here is CASSEATGGKGYTF. The DNA of the CDR3 is TGTGCCAGCAGTGAAGCAACAGGGGGCAAGGGCTACACCTTC.

This clone has more than one count but fewer than ten. The chain combines TRBV27 with TRBJ2-3; D call uncertain. V gave up 2 bases and J gave up 6 bases, with 12 bases separating them. CDR1 is MNHEY, CDR2 SMNVEV, per germline (reference sequence). This CDR3 is built from 14 residues. The CDR3 sequence is CASSLTRVSDTQYF. DNA of the CDR3: TGTGCCAGCAGTTTAACACGGGTCTCGGATACGCAGTATTTT.

As regards this clone: In the same sample, other DNA sequences code for this CDR3. CDR3 sequence reads: CASSAGSYEQYF. CDR3 in DNA: TGTGCCAGTAGCGCAGGCTCCTACGAGCAGTACTTC. The J gene is TRBJ2-7, the V gene TRBV19; no firm D call. The CDR3 consists of 12 residues. Trimming removed 6 bases at V and 0 bases at J, with 6 bases between. Per germline, CDR1 LNHDA and CDR2 SQIVND (reference sequence). The full variable domain, its missing parts supplied by reference TRBV19 and TRBJ2-7, is DGGITQSPKYLFRKEGQNVTLSCEQNLNHDAMYWYRQDPGQGLRLIYYSQIVNDFQKGDIAEGYSVSREKKESFPLTVTSAQKNPTAFYLCASSAGSYEQYFGPGTRLTVT.

V is TRBV2 and J is TRBJ2-5; TRBD1 matches 9 bases. Losses at the gene ends were 6 bases for V and 5 bases for J; bases not matched to a gene: 10. Germline V gene data show CDR1 as SNHLY and CDR2 as FYNNEI. The CDR3 length is 15 residues. CDR3 residues: CASREPGQGSETQYF. In DNA form, the CDR3 reads TGTGCCAGCAGGGAGCCGGGACAGGGATCCGAGACCCAGTACTTC.

In DNA form, the CDR3 reads TGTGCCAGCAGCTCGCCGGGACAGGGGAATTGGGAGCAGTACTTC. Translation: CASSSPGQGNWEQYF. This chain connects TRBV5-4 to TRBJ2-7, with 10 bases identical to TRBD1. The germline CDR1 and CDR2 sequences are SGHNT and YYREEE (reference sequence). Trimming cost V 3 bases and J 7 bases; bases outside gene matches: 10. The CDR3 is made up of 15 amino acids.